This TCR beta chain was sequenced during a study of identical twins. The study's findings and limits: Analyses of zero insertions could be partly confounded by invariant MAIT and iNKT cells. Twin sharing of out-of-frame TCR alpha was underestimated by models in monozygotic pairs.

Germline lookup yields CDR1 MGHRA and CDR2 YSYEKL. The CDR3 covers 14 residues. The V and J ends lost 1 base and 8 bases respectively, with 12 bases between them. Healthy Caucasians provided all donations. In regard to this clonotype: Its antigen is still unknown.

TCRdb redid the calling of the 5' RACE reads with MiXCR, one entry per CDR3 protein. The table shows some 1,600,000 distinct CDR3 sequences, with roughly a third occurring only once. This TCR was recovered from a newborn girl in good health. The sequenced sample was cord blood. J is TRBJ2-1 and V is TRBV4-1; no clear D gene. In DNA form, the CDR3 reads TGCGCCAGCAGCCAAGGTCAGAGGTTGTATGAGCAGTTCTTC. The encoded protein is CASSQGQRLYEQFF.